Sequencing of this T cell receptor (beta chain) was carried out in a study of shared clonotypes between healthy human individuals. Original processing notes: Junction-only immunoSEQ data arrived without quality scores, meaning filtering differed. Sequenced by immunoSEQ multiplex PCR; TCRdb stores in-frame clones only, minus some. That table supplies the V and J calls and clone size; D and trimming were determined from the DNA. The table includes a few million clones, 90% to 95% detected once. Sequencing was carried out using naive CD4+ T cells from PBMCs. Subset described: CD45RA+ positively selected. This TCR was sampled from a man younger than 30 in good health. Some clones in this sample may be carry-over from other donors' samples.

The CDR3 protein is CASSLLTGGDSYEQYF. Written as DNA, the CDR3 is TGTGCCAGCAGTTTGCTGACCGGGGGGGACTCCTACGAGCAGTACTTC. The chain combines TRBV28 with TRBJ2-7, with 8 bases aligning to TRBD2. Trimming took 3 bases from V and 0 from J; bases not matched to a gene: 7. This CDR3 has 16 amino acids. Germline values: CDR1 MDHEN, CDR2 SYDVKM.